The T cell receptor (beta chain) described here comes from a study of blood T cell repertoires in COVID-19. Authors' analysis steps: Amplification from reference gene primers served as the basis for estimated nucleated cell counts. This table comes from immunoSEQ multiplex PCR, and its TCRdb copy is limited to in-frame clones, with some not included. D and trimming were read from the DNA, whereas the V and J calls and clone size are those reported in that table. The sample carries about 160,000 clones, approximately 92% recorded once. Trimming removed 6 bases from V and 2 bases from J, with 20 bases in between. Germline V lookup: CDR1 LNHDA, CDR2 SQIVND (reference sequence). The CDR3 runs to 18 residues.

Sequenced input: peripheral blood. This chain uses TRBV19 with TRBJ2-6; weak D call: TRBD1 (5 bases). The TCR originated in a young man with COVID-19, enrolled during active disease. DNA for the CDR3: TGTGCCAGTAGATCTCTTCAGGGATGGGTGACTGGGGCCAACGTCCTGACTTTC. Translation gives CASRSLQGWVTGANVLTF.